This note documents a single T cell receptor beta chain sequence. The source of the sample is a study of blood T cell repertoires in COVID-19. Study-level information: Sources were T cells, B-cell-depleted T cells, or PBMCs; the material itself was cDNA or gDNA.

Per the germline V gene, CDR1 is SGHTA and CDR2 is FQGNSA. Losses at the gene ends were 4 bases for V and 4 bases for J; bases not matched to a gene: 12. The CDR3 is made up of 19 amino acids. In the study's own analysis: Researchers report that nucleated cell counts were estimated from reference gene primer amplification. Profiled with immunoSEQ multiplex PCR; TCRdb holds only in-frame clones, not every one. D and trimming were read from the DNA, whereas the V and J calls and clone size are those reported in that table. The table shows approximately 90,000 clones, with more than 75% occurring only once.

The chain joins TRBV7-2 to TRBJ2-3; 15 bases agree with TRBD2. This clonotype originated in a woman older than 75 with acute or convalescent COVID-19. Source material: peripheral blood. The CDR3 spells CASSYPGLAGGLGADTQYF. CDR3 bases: TGTGCCAGCAGCTACCCGGGACTAGCGGGGGGTTTAGGGGCAGATACGCAGTATTTT.